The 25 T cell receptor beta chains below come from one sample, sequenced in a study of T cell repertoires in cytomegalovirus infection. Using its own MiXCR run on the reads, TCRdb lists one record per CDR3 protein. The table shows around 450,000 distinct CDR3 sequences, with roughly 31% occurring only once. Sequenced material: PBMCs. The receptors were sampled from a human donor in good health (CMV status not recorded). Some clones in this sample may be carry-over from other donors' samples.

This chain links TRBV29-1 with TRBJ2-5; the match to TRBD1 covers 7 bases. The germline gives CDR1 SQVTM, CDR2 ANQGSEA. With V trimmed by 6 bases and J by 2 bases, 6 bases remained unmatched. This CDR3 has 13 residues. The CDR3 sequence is CSVGTDSQETQYF. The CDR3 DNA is TGCAGCGTCGGGACAGATTCTCAAGAGACCCAGTACTTC.

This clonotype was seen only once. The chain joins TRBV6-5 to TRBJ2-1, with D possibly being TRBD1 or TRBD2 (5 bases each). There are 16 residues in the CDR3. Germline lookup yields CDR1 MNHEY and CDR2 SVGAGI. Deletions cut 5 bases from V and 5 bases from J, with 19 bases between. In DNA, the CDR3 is TGTGCCAGCAGTCCCCTCGGGGCAGGCATGGACAATGAGCAGTTCTTC. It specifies CASSPLGAGMDNEQFF.

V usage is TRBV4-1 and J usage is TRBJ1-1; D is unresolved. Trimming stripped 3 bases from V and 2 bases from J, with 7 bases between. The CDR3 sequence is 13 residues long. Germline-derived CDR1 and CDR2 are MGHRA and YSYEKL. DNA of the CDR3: TGCGCCAGCAGCCAGGTCAGCAACACTGAAGCTTTCTTT. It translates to CASSQVSNTEAFF.

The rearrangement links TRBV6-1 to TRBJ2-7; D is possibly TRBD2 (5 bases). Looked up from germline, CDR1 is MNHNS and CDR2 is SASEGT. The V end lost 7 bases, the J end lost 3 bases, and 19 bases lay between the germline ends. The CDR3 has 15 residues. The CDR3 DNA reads TGTGCCAGCAACGATCCGGGAAAGGCCGTCTACGAGCAGTACTTC. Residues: CASNDPGKAVYEQYF.

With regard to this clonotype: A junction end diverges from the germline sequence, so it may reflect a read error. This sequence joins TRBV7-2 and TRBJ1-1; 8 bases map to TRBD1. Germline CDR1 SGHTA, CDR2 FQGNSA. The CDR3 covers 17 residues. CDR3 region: CASSTMGTGHLNTDAFF. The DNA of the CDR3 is TGTGCCAGCAGCACGATGGGGACAGGCCACTTGAACACTGACGCTTTCTTT.

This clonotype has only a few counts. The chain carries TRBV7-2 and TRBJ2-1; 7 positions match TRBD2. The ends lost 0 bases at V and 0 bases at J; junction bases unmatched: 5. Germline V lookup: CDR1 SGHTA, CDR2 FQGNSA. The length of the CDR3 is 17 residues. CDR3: CASSLALGGSSYNEQFF. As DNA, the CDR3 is TGTGCCAGCAGCTTAGCCCTGGGGGGGAGCTCCTACAATGAGCAGTTCTTC. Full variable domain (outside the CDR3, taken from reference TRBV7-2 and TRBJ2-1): GAGVSQSPSNKVTEKGKDVELRCDPISGHTALYWYRQSLGQGLEFLIYFQGNSAPDKSGLPSDRFSAERTGGSVSTLTIQRTQQEDSAVYLCASSLALGGSSYNEQFFGPGTRLTVL.

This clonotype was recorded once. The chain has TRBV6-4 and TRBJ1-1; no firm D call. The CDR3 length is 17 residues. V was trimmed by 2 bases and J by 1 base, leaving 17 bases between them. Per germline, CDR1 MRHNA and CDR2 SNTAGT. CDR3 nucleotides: TGTGCCAGCAGTGACACAAAAAGGGATAGTCAGAACACTGAAGCTTTCTTT. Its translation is CASSDTKRDSQNTEAFF.

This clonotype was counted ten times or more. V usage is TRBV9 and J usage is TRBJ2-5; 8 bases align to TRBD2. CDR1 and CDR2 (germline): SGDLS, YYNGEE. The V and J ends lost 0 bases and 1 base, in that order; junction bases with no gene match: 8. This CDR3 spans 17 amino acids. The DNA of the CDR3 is TGTGCCAGCAGCGTAGGCGGCAGCGGGGGACTCCAAGAGACCCAGTACTTC. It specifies CASSVGGSGGLQETQYF.

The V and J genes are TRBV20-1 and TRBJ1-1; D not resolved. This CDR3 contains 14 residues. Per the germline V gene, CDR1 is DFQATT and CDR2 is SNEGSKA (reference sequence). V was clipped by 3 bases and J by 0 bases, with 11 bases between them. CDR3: CSARGSALNTEAFF. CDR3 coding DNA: TGCAGTGCTAGGGGCTCAGCATTGAACACTGAAGCTTTCTTT.

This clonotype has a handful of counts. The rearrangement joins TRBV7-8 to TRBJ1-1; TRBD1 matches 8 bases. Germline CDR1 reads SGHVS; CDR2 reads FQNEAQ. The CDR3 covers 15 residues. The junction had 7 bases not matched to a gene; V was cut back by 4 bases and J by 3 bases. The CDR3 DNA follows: TGTGCCAGCAGCTACCAGGACAGGGAGGACACTGAAGCTTTCTTT. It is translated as CASSYQDREDTEAFF. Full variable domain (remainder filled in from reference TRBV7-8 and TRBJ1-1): GAGVSQSPRYKVAKRGQDVALRCDPISGHVSLFWYQQALGQGPEFLTYFQNEAQLDKSGLPSDRFFAERPEGSVSTLKIQRTQQEDSAVYLCASSYQDREDTEAFFGQGTRLTVV.

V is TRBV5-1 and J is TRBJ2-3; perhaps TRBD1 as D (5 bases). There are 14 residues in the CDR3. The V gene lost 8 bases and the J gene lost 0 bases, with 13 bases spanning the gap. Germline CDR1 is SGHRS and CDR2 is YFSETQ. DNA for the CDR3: TGCGCCAGTAAGAGACAGACTAGCACAGATACGCAGTATTTT. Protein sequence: CASKRQTSTDTQYF. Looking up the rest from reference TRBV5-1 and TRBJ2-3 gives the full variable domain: KAGVTQTPRYLIKTRGQQVTLSCSPISGHRSVSWYQQTPGQGLQFLFEYFSETQRNKGNFPGRFSGRQFSNSRSEMNVSTLELGDSALYLCASKRQTSTDTQYFGPGTRLTVL.

CDR3: CASSQDRVDYEKLFF. CDR3 coding DNA: TGCGCCAGCAGCCAAGATCGGGTGGATTATGAAAAACTGTTTTTT. The chain links TRBV4-1 to TRBJ1-4; no firm D call. V dropped 0 bases and J dropped 6 bases, with 11 bases sitting between them. The CDR3 sequence is 15 residues long. Germline loops: CDR1 MGHRA, CDR2 YSYEKL.

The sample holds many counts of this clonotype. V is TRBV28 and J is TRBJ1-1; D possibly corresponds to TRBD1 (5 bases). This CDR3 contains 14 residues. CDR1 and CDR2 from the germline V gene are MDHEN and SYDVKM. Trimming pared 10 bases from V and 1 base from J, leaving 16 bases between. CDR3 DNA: TGTGCCACCCAAGGGGATTTCTGGAACACTGAAGCTTTCTTT. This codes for CATQGDFWNTEAFF.

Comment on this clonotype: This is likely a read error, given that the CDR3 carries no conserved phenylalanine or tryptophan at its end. This CDR3 reads CASSEWYSEAFC. Written as DNA, the CDR3 is TGTGCCAGCAGTGAATGGTACTCTGAAGCTTTCTGT. The chain recombines TRBV2 with TRBJ1-1; D gene ambiguous. Germline CDR1 and CDR2: SNHLY and FYNNEI. This CDR3 has 12 residues. V lost 2 bases to trimming and J lost 6 bases, with 7 bases between them.

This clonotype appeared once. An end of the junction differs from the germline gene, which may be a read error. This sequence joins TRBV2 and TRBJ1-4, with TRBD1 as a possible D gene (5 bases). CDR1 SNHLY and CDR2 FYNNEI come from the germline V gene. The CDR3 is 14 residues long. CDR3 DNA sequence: TGTGCCATCAGTGAAGAGGGGACCTTGGGAAAATTGTTTTTT. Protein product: CAISEEGTLGKLFF. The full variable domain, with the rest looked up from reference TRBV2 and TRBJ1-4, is EPEVTQTPSHQVTQMGQEVILRCVPISNHLYFYWYRQILGQKVEFLVSFYNNEISEKSEIFDDQFSVERPDGSNFTLKIRSTKLEDSAMYFCAISEEGTLGKLFFGSGTQLSVL.

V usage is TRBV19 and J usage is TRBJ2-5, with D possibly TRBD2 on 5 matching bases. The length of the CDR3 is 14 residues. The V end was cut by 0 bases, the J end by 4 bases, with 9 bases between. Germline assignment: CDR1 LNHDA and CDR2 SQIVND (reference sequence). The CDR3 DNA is TGTGCCAGTAGTATAGACTTCAGCGGAGAGACCCAGTACTTC. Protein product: CASSIDFSGETQYF. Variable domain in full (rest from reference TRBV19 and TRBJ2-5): DGGITQSPKYLFRKEGQNVTLSCEQNLNHDAMYWYRQDPGQGLRLIYYSQIVNDFQKGDIAEGYSVSREKKESFPLTVTSAQKNPTAFYLCASSIDFSGETQYFGPGTRLLVL.

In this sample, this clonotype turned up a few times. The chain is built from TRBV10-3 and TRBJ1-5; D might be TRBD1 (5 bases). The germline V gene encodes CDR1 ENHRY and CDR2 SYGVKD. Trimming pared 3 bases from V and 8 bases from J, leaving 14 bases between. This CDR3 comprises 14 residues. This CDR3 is CAISELVGAEPQHF. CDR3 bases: TGTGCCATCAGTGAATTGGTAGGGGCAGAGCCCCAGCATTTT.

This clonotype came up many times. DNA of the CDR3: TGTGCCACCTCAGGGGCCTTCGGACAGCCCCAGCATTTT. This translates into CATSGAFGQPQHF. This chain uses TRBV19 with TRBJ1-5; maybe TRBD1 (6 bases). The germline V gene has CDR1 LNHDA and CDR2 SQIVND (reference sequence). This CDR3 has 13 residues. V gave up 10 bases and J gave up 7 bases, with 17 bases separating them.

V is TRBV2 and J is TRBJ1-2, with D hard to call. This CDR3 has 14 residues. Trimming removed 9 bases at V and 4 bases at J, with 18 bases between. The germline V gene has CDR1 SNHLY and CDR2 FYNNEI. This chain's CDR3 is CARGKGGSGYGYTF. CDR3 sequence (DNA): TGTGCCAGGGGAAAGGGTGGATCGGGCTATGGCTACACCTTC.

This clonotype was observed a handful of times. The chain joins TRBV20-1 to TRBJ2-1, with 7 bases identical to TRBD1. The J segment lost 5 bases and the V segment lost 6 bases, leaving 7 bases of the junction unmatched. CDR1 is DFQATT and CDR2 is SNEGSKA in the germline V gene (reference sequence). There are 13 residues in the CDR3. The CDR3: CSAEGTVNNEQFF. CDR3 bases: TGCAGTGCAGAAGGGACAGTGAACAATGAGCAGTTCTTC.

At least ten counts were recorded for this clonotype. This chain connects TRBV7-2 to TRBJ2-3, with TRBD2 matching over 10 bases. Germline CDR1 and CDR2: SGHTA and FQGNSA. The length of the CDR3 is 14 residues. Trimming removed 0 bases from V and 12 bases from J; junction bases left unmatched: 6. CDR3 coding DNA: TGTGCCAGCAGCTTAGCCCTAGCGGGGGCCCTACAGTATTTT. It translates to CASSLALAGALQYF.

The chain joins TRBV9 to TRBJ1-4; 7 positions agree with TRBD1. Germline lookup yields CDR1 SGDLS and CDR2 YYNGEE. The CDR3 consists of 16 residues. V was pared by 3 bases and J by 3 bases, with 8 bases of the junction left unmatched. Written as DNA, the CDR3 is TGTGCCAGCAGCGCGCACCAGGGGGAAGCTAATGAAAAACTGTTTTTT. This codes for CASSAHQGEANEKLFF.

As DNA, the CDR3 is TGTGCCAGCAGCTCTAGCGGGGGGGCTTTCAATGAGCAGTTCTTC. Residues: CASSSSGGAFNEQFF. The chain is built from TRBV7-2 and TRBJ2-1; 12 positions agree with TRBD2. J gave up 6 bases and V 4 bases, and 4 bases lay outside the gene matches. This CDR3 comprises 15 residues. The germline V gene encodes CDR1 SGHTA and CDR2 FQGNSA.

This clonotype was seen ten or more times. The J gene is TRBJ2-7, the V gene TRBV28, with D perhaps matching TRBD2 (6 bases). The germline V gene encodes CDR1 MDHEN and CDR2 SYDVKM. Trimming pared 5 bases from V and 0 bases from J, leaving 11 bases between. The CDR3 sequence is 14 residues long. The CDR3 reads CASSGGTYSYEQYF. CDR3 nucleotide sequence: TGTGCCAGCAGTGGGGGGACGTACTCCTACGAGCAGTACTTC. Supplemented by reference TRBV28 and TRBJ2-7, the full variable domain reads DVKVTQSSRYLVKRTGEKVFLECVQDMDHENMFWYRQDPGLGLRLIYFSYDVKMKEKGDIPEGYSVSREKKERFSLILESASTNQTSMYLCASSGGTYSYEQYFGPGTRLTVT.

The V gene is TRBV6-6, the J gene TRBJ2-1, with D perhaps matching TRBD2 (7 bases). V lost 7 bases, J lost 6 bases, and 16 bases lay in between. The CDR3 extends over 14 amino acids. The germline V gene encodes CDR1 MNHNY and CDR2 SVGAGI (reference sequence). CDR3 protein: CASIGNREGNEQFF. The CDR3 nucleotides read TGTGCCAGCATTGGGAACAGGGAGGGCAATGAGCAGTTCTTC.